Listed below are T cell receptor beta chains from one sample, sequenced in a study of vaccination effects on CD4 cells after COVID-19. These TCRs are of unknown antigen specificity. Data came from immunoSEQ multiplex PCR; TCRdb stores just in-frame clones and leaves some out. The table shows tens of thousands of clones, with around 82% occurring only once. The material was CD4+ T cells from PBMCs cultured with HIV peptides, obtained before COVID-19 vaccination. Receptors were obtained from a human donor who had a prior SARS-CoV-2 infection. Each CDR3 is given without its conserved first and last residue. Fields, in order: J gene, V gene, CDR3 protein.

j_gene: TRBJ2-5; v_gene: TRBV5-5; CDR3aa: ASSLYGTGLSETQY
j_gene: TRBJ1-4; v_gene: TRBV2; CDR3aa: ASSEQSFPNEKLF
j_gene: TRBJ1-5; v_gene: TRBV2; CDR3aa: ASRVDSNQPQH
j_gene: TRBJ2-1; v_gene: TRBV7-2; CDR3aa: ASSLFVGSYNEQF
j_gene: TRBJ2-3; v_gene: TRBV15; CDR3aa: ATSRDLLGADTQY
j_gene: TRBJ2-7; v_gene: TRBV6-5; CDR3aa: ASSYSWGYEQY
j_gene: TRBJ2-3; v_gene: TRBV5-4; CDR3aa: ASSGGLAGLDTQY
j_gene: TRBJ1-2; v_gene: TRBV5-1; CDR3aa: ASSWDTGSGYT
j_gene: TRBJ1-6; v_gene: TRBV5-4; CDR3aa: ASSGGQGNSPLH
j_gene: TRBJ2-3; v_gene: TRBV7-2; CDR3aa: ASSASDTQY
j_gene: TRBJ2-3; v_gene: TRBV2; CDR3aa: ATPPHPSTDTQY
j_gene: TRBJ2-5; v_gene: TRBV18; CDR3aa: ASSSGWSQETQY
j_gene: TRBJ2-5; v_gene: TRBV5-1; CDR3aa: ASSFGAIPY
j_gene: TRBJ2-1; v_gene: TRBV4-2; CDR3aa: ASSQDGASGGSYNEQF
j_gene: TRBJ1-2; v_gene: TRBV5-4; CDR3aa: ASSLYLAGGYT
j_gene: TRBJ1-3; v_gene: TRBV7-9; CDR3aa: ASSLGIAGNTIY
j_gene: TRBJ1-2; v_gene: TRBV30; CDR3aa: AWSRRDPVTPSGYT
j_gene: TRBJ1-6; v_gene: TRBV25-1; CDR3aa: ASSESGFTNSPLH
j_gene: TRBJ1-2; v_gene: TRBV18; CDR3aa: ASSPVGRNYGYT
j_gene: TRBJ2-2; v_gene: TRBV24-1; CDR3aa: ATSDFEGRSGGAGELF
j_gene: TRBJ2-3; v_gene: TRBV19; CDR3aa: ASSAPGRITDTQY
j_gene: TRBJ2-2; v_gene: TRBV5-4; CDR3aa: ASSTGLVGTGELF
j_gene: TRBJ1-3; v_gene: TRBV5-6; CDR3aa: ASGRATGSSGNTIY
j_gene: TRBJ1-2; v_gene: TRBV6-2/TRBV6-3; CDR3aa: ASSYSIPGVGGYT
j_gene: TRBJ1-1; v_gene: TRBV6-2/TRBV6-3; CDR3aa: ASSDPSGNTEAF
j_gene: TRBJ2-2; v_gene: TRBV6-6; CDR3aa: ASKSGGNTGELF
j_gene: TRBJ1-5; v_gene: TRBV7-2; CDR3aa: ASSITRNQPQH
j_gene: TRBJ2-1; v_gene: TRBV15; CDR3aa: ATSKDEYNEQF
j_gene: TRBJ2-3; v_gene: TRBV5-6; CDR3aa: ASSLVPAGAADTQY